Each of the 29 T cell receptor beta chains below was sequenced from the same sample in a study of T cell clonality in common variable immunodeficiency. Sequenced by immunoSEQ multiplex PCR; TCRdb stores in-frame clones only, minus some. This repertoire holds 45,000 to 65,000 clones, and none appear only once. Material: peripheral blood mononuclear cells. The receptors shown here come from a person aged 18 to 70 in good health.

The CDR3 protein is CASSFQGARGYTF. CDR3 bases read: TGTGCCAGCAGCTTCCAGGGAGCGAGGGGC. The rearrangement uses TRBV7-6 and TRBJ1-2; possible D gene TRBD1, 5 bases. The sequenced fragment ends 3 residues before the CDR3 boundary, so the rest is inferred from the germline J gene. This CDR3 is 13 amino acids long. Germline V CDR1 and CDR2: SGHVS, FNYEAQ.

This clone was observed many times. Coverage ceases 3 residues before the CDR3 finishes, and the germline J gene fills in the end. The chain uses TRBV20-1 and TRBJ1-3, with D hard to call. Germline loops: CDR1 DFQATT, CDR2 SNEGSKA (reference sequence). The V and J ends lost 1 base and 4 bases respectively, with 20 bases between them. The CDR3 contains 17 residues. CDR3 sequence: CSARGRGPLVSGNTIYF. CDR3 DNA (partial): TGCAGTGCTAGAGGTAGAGGGCCCCTGGTGTCGGGAAACACC.

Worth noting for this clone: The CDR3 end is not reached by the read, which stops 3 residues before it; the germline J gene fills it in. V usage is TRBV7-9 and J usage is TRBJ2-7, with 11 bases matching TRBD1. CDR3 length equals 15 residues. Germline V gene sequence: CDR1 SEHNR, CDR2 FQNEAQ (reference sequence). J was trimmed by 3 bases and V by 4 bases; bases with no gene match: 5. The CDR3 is CASSSWTGGSYEQYF. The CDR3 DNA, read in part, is TGTGCCAGCAGCTCATGGACAGGGGGCAGCTACGAG. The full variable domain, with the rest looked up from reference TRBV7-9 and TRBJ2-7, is DTGVSQNPRHKITKRGQNVTFRCDPISEHNRLYWYRQTLGQGPEFLTYFQNEAQLEKSRLLSDRFSAERPKGSFSTLEIQRTEQGDSAMYLCASSSWTGGSYEQYFGPGTRLTVT.

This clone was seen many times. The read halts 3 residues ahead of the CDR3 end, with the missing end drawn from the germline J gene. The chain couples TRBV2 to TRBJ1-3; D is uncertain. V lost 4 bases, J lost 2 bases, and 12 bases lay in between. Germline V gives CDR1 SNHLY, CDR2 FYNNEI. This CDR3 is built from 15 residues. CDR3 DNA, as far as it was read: TGTGCCAGCAGTGGCCCCGGGGTAGCTGGAAACACC. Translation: CASSGPGVAGNT. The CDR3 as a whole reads CASSGPGVAGNTIYF. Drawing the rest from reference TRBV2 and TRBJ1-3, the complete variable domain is EPEVTQTPSHQVTQMGQEVILRCVPISNHLYFYWYRQILGQKVEFLVSFYNNEISEKSEIFDDQFSVERPDGSNFTLKIRSTKLEDSAMYFCASSGPGVAGNTIYFGEGSWLTVV.

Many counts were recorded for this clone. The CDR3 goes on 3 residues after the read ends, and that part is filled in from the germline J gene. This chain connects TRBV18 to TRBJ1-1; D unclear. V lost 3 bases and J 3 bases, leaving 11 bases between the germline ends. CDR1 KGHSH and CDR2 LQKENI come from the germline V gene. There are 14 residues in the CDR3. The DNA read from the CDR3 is TGTGCCAGCTCACCCAATCGCGGGGACACTGAA. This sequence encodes CASSPNRGDTE. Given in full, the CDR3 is CASSPNRGDTEAFF. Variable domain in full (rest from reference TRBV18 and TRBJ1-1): NAGVMQNPRHLVRRRGQEARLRCSPMKGHSHVYWYRQLPEEGLKFMVYLQKENIIDESGMPKERFSAEFPKEGPSILRIQQVVRGDSAAYFCASSPNRGDTEAFFGQGTRLTVV.

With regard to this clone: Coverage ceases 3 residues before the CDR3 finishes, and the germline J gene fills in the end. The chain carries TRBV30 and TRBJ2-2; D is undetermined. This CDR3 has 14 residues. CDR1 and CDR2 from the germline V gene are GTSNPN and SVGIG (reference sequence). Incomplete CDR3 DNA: TGTGCCTGGAGTGTAGAACAGTACAATGAAAAG. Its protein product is CAWSVEQYNEK. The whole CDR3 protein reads CAWSVEQYNEKLFF.

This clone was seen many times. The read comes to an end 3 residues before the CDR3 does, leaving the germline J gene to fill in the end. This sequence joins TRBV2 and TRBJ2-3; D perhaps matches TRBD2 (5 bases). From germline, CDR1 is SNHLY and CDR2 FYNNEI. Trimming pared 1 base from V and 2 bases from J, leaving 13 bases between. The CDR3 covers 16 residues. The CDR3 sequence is CASSEGSVYLTDTQYF. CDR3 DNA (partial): TGTGCCAGCAGTGAAGGTAGCGTCTATCTCACAGATACG.

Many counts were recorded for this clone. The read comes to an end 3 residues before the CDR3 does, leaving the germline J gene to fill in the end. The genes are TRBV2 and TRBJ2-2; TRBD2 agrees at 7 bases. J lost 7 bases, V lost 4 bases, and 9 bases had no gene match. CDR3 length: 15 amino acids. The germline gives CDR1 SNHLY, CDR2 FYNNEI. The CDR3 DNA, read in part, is TGTGCCAGCAGTGTTGGGGCGGGGGAGATCGGGGAG. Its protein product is CASSVGAGEIGE. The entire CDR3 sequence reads CASSVGAGEIGELFF.

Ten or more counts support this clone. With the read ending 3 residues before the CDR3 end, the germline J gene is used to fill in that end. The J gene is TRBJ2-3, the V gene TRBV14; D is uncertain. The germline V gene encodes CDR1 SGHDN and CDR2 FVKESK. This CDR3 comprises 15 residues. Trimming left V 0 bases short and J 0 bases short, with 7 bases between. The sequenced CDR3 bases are TGTGCCAGCAGCCAAGAGAAGACAAGCACAGATACG. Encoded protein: CASSQEKTSTDT. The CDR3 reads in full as CASSQEKTSTDTQYF.

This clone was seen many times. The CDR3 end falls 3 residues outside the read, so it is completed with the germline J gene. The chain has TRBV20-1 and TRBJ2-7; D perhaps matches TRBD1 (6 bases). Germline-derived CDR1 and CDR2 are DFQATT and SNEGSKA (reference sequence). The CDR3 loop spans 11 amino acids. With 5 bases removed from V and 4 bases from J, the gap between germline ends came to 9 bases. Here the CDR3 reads CSAPDRYEQYF. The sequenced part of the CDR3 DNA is TGCAGTGCTCCCGACAGGTACGAG.

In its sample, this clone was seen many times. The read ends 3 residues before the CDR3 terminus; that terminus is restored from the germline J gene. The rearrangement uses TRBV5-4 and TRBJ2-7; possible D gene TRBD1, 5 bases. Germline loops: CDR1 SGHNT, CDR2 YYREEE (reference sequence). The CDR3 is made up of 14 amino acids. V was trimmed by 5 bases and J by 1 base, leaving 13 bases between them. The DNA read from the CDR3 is TGTGCCAGCAGGAGGCAGGGCTCGTCCTACGAG. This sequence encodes CASRRQGSSYE. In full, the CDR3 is CASRRQGSSYEQYF.

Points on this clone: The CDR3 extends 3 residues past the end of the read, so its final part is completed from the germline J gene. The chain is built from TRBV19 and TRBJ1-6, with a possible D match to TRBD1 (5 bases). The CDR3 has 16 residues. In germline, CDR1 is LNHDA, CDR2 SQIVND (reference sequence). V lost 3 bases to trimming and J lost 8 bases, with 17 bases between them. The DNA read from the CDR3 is TGTGCCAGTAGTATGGACGGGAGGTGGGGGGATTCACCC. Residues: CASSMDGRWGDSP. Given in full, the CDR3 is CASSMDGRWGDSPLHF.

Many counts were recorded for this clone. Here the CDR3 reads CASSQFRTGHHEQYF. The sequenced part of the CDR3 DNA is TGCGCCAGCAGTCAATTTAGGACAGGGCATCACGAG. The chain joins TRBV23-1 to TRBJ2-7; 8 bases line up with TRBD1. The read stops 3 residues short of the end of the CDR3; the missing end is completed from the germline J gene. TRBV23-1 is placed among ORFs of uncertain function. V was clipped by 1 base and J by 5 bases; unmatched bases: 7. This CDR3 is 15 amino acids long.

CDR3 DNA, as far as it was read: TGTGCCAGCAGCTTCAAGTCGGGACTAGCGGGAGTGAATGAC. Its protein is CASSFKSGLAGVND. The entire CDR3 reads CASSFKSGLAGVNDYTF. The V call is TRBV7-7, the J call TRBJ1-2; D may be TRBD1 (5 bases). The read ends 3 residues early relative to the CDR3; the germline J gene fills the gap. The CDR3 extends over 17 amino acids. Germline V lookup: CDR1 SSHAT, CDR2 FNYEAQ (reference sequence). The full variable domain, in which reference TRBV7-7 and TRBJ1-2 provide the parts outside the CDR3, is GAGVSQSPRYKVTKRGQDVTLRCDPISSHATLYWYQQALGQGPEFLTYFNYEAQPDKSGLPSDRFSAERPEGSISTLTIQRTEQRDSAMYRCASSFKSGLAGVNDYTFGSGTRLTVV.

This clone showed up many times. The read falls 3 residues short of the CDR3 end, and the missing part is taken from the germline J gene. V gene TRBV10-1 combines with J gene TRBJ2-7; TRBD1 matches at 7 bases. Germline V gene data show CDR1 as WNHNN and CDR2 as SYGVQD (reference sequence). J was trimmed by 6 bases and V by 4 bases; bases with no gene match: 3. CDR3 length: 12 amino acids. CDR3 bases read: TGCGCCAGCAGTGGACAGGGCCGCGAG. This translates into CASSGQGRE. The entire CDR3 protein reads CASSGQGREQYF.

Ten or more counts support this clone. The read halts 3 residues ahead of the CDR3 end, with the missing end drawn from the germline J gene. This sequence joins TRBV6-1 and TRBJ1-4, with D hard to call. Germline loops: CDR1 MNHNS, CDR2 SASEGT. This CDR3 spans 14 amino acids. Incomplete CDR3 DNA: TGTGCCAGCAGTGAACCAGGCGCCAGTTTGGAA. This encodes CASSEPGASLE. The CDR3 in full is CASSEPGASLELFF.

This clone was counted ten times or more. CDR3 sequence reads: CAWTRGGSAYEQYF. CDR3 DNA (partial): TGTGCCTGGACCAGAGGGGGTTCTGCCTACGAG. The chain recombines TRBV30 with TRBJ2-7; D may be TRBD1 (6 bases). The read gets to within 3 residues of the CDR3 end, and the germline J gene fills in the rest. The CDR3 length is 14 residues. Trimming removed 4 bases from V and 2 bases from J, with 15 bases in between. Germline values: CDR1 GTSNPN, CDR2 SVGIG (reference sequence).

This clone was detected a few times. The covered CDR3 bases are TGTGCCAGTAGTCCTCCCGGGCTCCGGAGGGGTGGCGGGGAG. Translating gives CASSPPGLRRGGGE. The full CDR3 protein is CASSPPGLRRGGGELFF. This chain uses TRBV19 with TRBJ2-2; D perhaps matches TRBD2 (6 bases). Read coverage stops 3 residues before the CDR3 terminus; the germline J gene supplies the remainder. Trimming removed 5 bases at V and 7 bases at J, with 23 bases between. The CDR3 covers 17 residues. The germline gives CDR1 LNHDA, CDR2 SQIVND (reference sequence).

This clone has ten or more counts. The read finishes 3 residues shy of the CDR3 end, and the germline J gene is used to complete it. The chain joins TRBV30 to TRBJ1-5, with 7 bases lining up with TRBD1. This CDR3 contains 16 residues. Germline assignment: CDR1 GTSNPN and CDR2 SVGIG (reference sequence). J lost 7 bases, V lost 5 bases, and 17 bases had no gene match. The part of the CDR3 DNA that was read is TGTGCCTGGTCCCCGGGACAGTCCCCTGGGTGGCAGCCC. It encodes CAWSPGQSPGWQP. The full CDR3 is CAWSPGQSPGWQPQHF.

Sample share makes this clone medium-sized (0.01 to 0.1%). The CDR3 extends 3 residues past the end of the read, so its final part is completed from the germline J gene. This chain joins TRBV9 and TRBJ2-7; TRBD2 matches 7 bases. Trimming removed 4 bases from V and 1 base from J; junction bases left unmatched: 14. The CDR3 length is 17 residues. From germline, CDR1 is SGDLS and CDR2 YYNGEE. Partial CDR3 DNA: TGTGCCAGCAGCCCGTCCCCCAAACTAGCGCCGTCCTACGAG. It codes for CASSPSPKLAPSYE. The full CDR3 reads CASSPSPKLAPSYEQYF.

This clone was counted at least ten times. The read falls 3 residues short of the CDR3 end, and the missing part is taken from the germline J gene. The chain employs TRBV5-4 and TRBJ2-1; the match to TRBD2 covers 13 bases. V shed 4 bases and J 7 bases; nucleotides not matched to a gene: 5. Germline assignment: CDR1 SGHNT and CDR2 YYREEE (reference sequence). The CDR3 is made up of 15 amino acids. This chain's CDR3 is CASSVRTSGSNEQFF. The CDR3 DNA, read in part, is TGTGCCAGCAGCGTTCGGACTAGCGGGAGTAATGAG.

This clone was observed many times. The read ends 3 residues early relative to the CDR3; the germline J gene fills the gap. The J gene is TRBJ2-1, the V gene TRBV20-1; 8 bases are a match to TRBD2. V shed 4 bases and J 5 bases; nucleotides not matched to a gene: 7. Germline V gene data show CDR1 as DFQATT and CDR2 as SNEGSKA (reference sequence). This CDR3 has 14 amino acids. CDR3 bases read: TGCAGTGCTAAGGCGGGAGGTTACCACAATGAG. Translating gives CSAKAGGYHNE. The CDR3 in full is CSAKAGGYHNEQFF.

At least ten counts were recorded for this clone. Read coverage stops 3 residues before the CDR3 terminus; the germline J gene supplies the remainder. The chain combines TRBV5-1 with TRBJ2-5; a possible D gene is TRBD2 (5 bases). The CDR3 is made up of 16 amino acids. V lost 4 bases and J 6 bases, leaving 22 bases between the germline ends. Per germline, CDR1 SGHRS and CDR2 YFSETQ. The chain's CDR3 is CASSPVGAVISQTQYF. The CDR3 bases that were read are TGCGCCAGCAGCCCGGTAGGAGCGGTAATCAGTCAGACC.

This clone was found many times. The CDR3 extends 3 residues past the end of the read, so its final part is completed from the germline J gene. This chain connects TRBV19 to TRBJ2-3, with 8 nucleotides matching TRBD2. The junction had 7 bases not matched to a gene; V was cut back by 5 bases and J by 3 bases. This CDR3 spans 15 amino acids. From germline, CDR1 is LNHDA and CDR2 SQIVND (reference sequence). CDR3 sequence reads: CASSDERGRTDTQYF. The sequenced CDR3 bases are TGTGCCAGTAGTGATGAGCGGGGGAGGACAGATACG. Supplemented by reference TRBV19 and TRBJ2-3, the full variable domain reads DGGITQSPKYLFRKEGQNVTLSCEQNLNHDAMYWYRQDPGQGLRLIYYSQIVNDFQKGDIAEGYSVSREKKESFPLTVTSAQKNPTAFYLCASSDERGRTDTQYFGPGTRLTVL.

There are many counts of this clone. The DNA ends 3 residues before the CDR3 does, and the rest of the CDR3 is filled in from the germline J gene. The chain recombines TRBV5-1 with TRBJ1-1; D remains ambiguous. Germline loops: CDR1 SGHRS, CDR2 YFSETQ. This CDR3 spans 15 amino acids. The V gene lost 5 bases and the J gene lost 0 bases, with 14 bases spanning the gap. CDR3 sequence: CASRVVPGMNTEAFF. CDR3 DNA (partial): TGCGCCAGCAGAGTGGTTCCGGGTATGAACACTGAA. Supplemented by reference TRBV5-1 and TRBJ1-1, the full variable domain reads KAGVTQTPRYLIKTRGQQVTLSCSPISGHRSVSWYQQTPGQGLQFLFEYFSETQRNKGNFPGRFSGRQFSNSRSEMNVSTLELGDSALYLCASRVVPGMNTEAFFGQGTRLTVV.

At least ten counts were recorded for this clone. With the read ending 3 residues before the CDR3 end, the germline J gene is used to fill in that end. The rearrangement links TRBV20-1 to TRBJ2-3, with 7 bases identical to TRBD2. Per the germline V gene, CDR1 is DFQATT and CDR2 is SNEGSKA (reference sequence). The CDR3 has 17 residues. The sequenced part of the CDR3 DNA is TGCACCACCACCCTACTAGCGAGTGGCGCCTTTGGGGATACG. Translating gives CTTTLLASGAFGDT. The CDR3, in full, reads CTTTLLASGAFGDTQYF.

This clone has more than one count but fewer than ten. CDR3 region: CASSLTGSNQPQHF. CDR3 DNA, as far as it was read: TGTGCCAGCAGCTTGACAGGGAGCAATCAGCCC. The rearrangement links TRBV7-9 to TRBJ1-5; 7 positions agree with TRBD1. Sequencing ends 3 residues short of the CDR3 end; the germline J gene provides the rest. The CDR3 consists of 14 residues. The V gene end was trimmed by 3 bases and the J gene end by 1 base; junction bases not matched to a gene: 0. Germline V gene data show CDR1 as SEHNR and CDR2 as FQNEAQ (reference sequence).

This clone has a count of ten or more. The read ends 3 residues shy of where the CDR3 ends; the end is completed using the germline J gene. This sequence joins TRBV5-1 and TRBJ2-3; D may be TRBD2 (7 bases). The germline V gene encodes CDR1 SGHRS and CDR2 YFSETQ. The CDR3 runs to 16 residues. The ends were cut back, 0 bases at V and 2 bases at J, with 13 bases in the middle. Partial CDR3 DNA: TGCGCCAGCAGCTTGGCCAAAGGGGGGGACACAGATACG. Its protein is CASSLAKGGDTDT. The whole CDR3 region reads CASSLAKGGDTDTQYF.

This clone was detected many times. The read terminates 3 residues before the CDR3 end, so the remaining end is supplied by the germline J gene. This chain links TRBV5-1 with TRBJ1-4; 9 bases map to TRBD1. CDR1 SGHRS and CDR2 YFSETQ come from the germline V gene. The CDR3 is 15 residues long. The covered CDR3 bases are TGCGCCAGCAGCATCGTCCCGGGACAGGGAGCGGAA. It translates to CASSIVPGQGAE. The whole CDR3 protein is CASSIVPGQGAELFF. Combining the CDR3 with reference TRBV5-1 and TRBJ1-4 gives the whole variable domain KAGVTQTPRYLIKTRGQQVTLSCSPISGHRSVSWYQQTPGQGLQFLFEYFSETQRNKGNFPGRFSGRQFSNSRSEMNVSTLELGDSALYLCASSIVPGQGAELFFGSGTQLSVL.